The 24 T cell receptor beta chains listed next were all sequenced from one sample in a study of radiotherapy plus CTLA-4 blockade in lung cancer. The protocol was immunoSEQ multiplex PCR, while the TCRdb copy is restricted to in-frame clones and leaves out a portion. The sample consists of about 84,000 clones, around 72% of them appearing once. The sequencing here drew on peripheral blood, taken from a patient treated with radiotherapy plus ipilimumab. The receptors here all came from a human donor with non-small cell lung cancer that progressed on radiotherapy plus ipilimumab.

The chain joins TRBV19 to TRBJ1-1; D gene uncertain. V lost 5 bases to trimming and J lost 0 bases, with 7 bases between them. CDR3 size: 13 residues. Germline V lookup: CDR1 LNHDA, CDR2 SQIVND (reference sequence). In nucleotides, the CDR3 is TGTGCCAGTAGTCTCGAGCTGAACACTGAAGCTTTCTTT. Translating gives CASSLELNTEAFF.

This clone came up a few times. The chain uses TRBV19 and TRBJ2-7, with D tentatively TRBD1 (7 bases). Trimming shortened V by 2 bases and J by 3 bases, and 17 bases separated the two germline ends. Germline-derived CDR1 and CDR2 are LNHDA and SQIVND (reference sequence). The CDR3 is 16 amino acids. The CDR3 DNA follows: TGTGCCAGTAGTATATCGGCAGGGGGGTCTGGCTACGAGCAGTACTTC. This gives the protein CASSISAGGSGYEQYF.

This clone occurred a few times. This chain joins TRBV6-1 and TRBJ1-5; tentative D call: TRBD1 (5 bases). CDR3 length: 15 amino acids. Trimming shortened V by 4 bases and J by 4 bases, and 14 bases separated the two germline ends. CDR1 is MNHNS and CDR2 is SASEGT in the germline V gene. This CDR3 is CASSVLQVINQPQHF. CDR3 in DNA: TGTGCCAGCAGTGTTTTACAGGTCATAAATCAGCCCCAGCATTTT.

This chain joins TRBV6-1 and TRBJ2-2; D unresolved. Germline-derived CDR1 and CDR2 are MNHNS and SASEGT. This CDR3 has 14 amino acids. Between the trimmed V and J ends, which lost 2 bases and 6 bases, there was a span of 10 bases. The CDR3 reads CASSEKAFPGELFF. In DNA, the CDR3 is TGTGCCAGCAGTGAAAAGGCCTTCCCCGGGGAGCTGTTTTTT.

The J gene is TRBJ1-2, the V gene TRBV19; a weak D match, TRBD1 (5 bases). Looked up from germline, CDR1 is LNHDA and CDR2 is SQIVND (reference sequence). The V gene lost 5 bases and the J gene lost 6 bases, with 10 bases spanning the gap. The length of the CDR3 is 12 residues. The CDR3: CASSGDRDGYTF. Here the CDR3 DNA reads TGTGCCAGTAGTGGGGACCGGGATGGCTACACCTTC. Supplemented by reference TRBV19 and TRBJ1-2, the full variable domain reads DGGITQSPKYLFRKEGQNVTLSCEQNLNHDAMYWYRQDPGQGLRLIYYSQIVNDFQKGDIAEGYSVSREKKESFPLTVTSAQKNPTAFYLCASSGDRDGYTFGSGTRLTVV.

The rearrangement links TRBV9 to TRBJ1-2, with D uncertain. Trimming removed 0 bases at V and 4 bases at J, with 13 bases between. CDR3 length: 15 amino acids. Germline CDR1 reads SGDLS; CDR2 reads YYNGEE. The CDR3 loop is CASSVAPEETYGYTF. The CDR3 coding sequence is TGTGCCAGCAGCGTAGCCCCGGAGGAGACCTATGGCTACACCTTC. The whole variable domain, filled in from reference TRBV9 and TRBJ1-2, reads DSGVTQTPKHLITATGQRVTLRCSPRSGDLSVYWYQQSLDQGLQFLIQYYNGEERAKGNILERFSAQQFPDLHSELNLSSLELGDSALYFCASSVAPEETYGYTFGSGTRLTVV.

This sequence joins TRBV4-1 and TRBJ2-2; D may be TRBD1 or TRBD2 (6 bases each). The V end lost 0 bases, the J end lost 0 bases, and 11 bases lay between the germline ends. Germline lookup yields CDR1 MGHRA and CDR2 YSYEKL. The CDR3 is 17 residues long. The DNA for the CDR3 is TGCGCCAGCAGCCAAGAATCCGGGGGCGCGAACACCGGGGAGCTGTTTTTT. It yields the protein CASSQESGGANTGELFF.

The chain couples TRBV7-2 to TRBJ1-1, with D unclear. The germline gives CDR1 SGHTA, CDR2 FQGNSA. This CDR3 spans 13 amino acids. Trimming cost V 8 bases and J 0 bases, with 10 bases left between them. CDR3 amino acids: CASGEPMNTEAFF. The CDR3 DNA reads TGTGCCAGCGGCGAACCGATGAACACTGAAGCTTTCTTT.

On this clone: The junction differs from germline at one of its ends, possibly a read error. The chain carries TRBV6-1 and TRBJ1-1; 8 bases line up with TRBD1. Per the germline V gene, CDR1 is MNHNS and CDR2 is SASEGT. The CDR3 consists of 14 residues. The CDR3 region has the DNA TGTGCCAGCAGCGCCCGGGACAGGAACGCTGAAGCTTTCTTT. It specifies CASSARDRNAEAFF.

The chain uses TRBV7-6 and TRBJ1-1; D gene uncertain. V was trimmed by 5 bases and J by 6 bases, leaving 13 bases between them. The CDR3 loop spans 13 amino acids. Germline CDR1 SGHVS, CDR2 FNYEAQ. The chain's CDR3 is CASSPSGYAEAFF. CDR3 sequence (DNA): TGTGCCAGCAGCCCGTCGGGGTACGCTGAAGCTTTCTTT.

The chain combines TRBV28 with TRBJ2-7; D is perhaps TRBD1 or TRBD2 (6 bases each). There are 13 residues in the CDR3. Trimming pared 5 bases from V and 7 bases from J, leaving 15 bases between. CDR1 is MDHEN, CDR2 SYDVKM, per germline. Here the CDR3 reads CASSRGATQEQYF. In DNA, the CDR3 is TGTGCCAGCAGTAGGGGGGCTACCCAGGAGCAGTACTTC.

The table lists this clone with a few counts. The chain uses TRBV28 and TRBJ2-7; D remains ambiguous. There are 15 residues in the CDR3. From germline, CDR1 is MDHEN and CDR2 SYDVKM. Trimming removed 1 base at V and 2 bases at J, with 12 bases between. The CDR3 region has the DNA TGTGCCAGCAGTTTATCGATGGGCAGTCCCTACGAGCAGTACTTC. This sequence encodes CASSLSMGSPYEQYF.

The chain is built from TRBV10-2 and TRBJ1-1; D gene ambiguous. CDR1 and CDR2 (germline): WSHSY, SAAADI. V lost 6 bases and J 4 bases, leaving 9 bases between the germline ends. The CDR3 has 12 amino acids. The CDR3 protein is CASRLGGTEAFF. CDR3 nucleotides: TGCGCCAGCAGACTGGGTGGCACTGAAGCTTTCTTT.

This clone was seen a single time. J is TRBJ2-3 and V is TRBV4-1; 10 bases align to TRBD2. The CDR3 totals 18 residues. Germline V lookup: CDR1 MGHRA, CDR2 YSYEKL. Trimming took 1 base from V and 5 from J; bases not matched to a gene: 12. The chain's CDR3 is CASSQARRTSGVRDTQYF. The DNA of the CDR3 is TGCGCCAGCAGCCAAGCCCGACGAACTAGCGGGGTAAGAGATACGCAGTATTTT.

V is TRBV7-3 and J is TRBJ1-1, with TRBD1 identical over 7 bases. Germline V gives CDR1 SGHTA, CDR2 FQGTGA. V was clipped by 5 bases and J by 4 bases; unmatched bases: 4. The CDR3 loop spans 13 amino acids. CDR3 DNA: TGTGCCAGCAGCAGACAGGGAAGCACTGAAGCTTTCTTT. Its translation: CASSRQGSTEAFF.

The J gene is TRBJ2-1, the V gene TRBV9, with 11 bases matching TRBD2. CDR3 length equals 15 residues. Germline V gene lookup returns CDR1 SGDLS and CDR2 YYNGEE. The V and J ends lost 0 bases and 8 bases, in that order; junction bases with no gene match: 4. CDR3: CASSVVAGGAYEQFF. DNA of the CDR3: TGTGCCAGCAGCGTAGTAGCGGGAGGGGCCTATGAGCAGTTCTTC.

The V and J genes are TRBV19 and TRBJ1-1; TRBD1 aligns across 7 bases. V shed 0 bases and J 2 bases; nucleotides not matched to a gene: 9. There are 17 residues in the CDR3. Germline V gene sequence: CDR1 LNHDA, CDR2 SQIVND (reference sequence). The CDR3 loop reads CASSIERRGGFNTEAFF. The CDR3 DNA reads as TGTGCCAGTAGTATAGAAAGAAGAGGGGGCTTTAACACTGAAGCTTTCTTT.

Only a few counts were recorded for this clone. The CDR3: CASSQDDMNTEAFF. The CDR3 nucleotides are TGCGCCAGCAGCCAAGATGACATGAACACTGAAGCTTTCTTT. This rearrangement joins TRBV4-1 to TRBJ1-1, with no clear D. V lost 0 bases to trimming and J lost 0 bases, with 5 bases between them. CDR1 is MGHRA and CDR2 is YSYEKL in the germline V gene. The CDR3 contains 14 residues.

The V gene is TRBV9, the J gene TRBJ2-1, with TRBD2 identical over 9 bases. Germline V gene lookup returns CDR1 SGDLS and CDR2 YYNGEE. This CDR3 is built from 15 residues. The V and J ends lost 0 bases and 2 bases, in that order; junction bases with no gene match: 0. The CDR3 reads CASSVGGGAYNEQFF. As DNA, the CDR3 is TGTGCCAGCAGCGTAGGCGGGGGGGCCTACAATGAGCAGTTCTTC.

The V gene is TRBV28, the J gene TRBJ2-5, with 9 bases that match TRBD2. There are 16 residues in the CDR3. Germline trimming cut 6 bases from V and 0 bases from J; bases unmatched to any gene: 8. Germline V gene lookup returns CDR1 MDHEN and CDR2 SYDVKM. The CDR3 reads CASSLAGDGYQETQYF. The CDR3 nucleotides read TGTGCCAGCAGCTTAGCGGGAGATGGGTACCAAGAGACCCAGTACTTC.

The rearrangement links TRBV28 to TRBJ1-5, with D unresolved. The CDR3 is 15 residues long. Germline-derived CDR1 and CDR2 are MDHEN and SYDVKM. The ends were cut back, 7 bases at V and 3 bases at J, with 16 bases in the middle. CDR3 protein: CASNPDVGSNQPQHF. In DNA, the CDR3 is TGTGCCAGCAATCCCGACGTGGGTTCCAATCAGCCCCAGCATTTT.

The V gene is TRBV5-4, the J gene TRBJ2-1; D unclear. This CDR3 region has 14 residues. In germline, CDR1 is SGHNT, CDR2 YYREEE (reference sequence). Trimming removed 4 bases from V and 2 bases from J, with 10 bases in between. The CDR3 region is CASSARSAYNEQFF. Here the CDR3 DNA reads TGTGCCAGCAGCGCCAGGTCCGCCTACAATGAGCAGTTCTTC.

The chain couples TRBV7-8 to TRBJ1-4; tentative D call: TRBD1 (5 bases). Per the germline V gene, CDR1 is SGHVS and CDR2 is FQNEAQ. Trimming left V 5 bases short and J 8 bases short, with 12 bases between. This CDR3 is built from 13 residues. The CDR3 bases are TGTGCCAGCAGCCAGGACACGGGCGAAAAACTGTTTTTT. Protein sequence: CASSQDTGEKLFF.

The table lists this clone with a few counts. CDR3: CASSLVRQTYEQYF. CDR3 DNA: TGTGCCAGCAGCTTAGTGAGACAGACCTACGAGCAGTACTTC. The chain combines TRBV7-2 with TRBJ2-7, with D maybe TRBD1 (5 bases). Germline V gene data show CDR1 as SGHTA and CDR2 as FQGNSA. The CDR3 consists of 14 residues. Trimming shortened V by 1 base and J by 2 bases, and 9 bases separated the two germline ends. The full variable domain, with the rest looked up from reference TRBV7-2 and TRBJ2-7, is GAGVSQSPSNKVTEKGKDVELRCDPISGHTALYWYRQSLGQGLEFLIYFQGNSAPDKSGLPSDRFSAERTGGSVSTLTIQRTQQEDSAVYLCASSLVRQTYEQYFGPGTRLTVT.